This T cell receptor (beta chain) was captured in a study of T cell responses to AZD1222 COVID-19 vaccine. Study information: The study pooled second doses at about 4 or about 12 weeks. General study points: At 160-218 and 743-854, vaccine-associated CD4 TCRs were dominant, and they spanned spike. Possibly, clonal diversity was underestimated; donors were largely white British and included more females.

The CDR3 is 16 residues long. The protocol was immunoSEQ multiplex PCR, while the TCRdb copy is restricted to in-frame clones and leaves out a portion. The sample lists some 98,000 clones, 70% to 90% seen once, with approximately 12% in the top ten. With respect to this clone: Its antigen is not known.

The chain recombines TRBV21-1 with TRBJ1-4. TRBV21-1 corresponds to a pseudogene. This specimen was peripheral blood, taken on day 0 of AZD1222 vaccination. This sequence was found in an adult in good health. The CDR3 sequence: CASSAGGIATNEKLFF. The DNA of the CDR3 is TGTGCCAGCAGCGCCGGCGGGATTGCAACTAATGAAAAACTGTTTTTT.